The clone carrying this TCR beta chain has just a few counts. The sample comes from a study of control samples from healthy donors and cancer patients. Germline CDR1 MNHNS, CDR2 SASEGT. This CDR3 region has 13 residues. The ends were cut back, 3 bases at V and 15 bases at J, with 18 bases in the middle. Profiled with immunoSEQ multiplex PCR; TCRdb holds only in-frame clones, not every one. Of 120,000 or so clones listed, around 93% are singletons. The source is a man over 45 with head and neck cancer. The sequencing sample was made of PBMCs. The chain employs TRBV6-1 and TRBJ2-1, with D perhaps given as TRBD1 or TRBD2 (5 bases each). CDR3 region: CASSDYTGYGGFF. CDR3 DNA: TGTGCCAGCAGTGATTACACAGGATACGGAGGGTTCTTC.